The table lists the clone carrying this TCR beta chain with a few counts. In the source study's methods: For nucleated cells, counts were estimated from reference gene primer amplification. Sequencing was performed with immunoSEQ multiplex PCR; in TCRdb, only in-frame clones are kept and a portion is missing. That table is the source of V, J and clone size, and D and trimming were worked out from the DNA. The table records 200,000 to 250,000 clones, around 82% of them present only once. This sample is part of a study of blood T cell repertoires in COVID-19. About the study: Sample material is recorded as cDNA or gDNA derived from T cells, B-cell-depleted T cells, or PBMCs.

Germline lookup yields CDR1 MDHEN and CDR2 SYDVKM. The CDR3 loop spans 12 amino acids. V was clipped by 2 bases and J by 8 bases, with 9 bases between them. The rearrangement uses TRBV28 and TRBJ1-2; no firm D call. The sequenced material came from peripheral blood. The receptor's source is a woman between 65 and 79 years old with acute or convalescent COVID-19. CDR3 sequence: CASSLASWGYTF. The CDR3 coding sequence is TGTGCCAGCAGTTTAGCCAGTTGGGGCTACACCTTC.